One and the same sample provided the 27 T cell receptor beta chains below, sequenced in a study of blood T cell repertoires in COVID-19. Sequenced by immunoSEQ multiplex PCR; TCRdb stores in-frame clones only, minus some. Among 180,000 or so clones listed, approximately 89% were seen once. Sequencing was performed on peripheral blood. The receptor set was obtained from a woman aged 60-70 years with acute or convalescent COVID-19.

This clone has just a few counts. The chain employs TRBV6-6 and TRBJ1-5, with 7 bases matching TRBD1. J gave up 5 bases and V 6 bases, and 10 bases lay outside the gene matches. This CDR3 region has 15 residues. Germline loops: CDR1 MNHNY, CDR2 SVGAGI (reference sequence). DNA of the CDR3: TGTGCCAGCAGGGCACAGGGGTCTTCGTATCAGCCCCAGCATTTT. Protein: CASRAQGSSYQPQHF.

The chain combines TRBV7-3 with TRBJ2-3, with D perhaps matching TRBD2 (5 bases). V lost 4 bases and J lost 6, with 14 bases in between. Germline CDR1 is SGHTA and CDR2 is FQGTGA. The CDR3 contains 14 residues. The CDR3 loop reads CASSSRQGGDTQYF. DNA for the CDR3: TGTGCCAGCAGCTCTCGCCAAGGAGGCGATACGCAGTATTTT.

This clone showed up just a few times. The chain links TRBV30 to TRBJ1-2, with D possibly being TRBD1 (6 bases). The CDR3 is 15 amino acids. Trimming removed 4 bases from V and 3 bases from J, with 18 bases in between. Germline CDR1 GTSNPN, CDR2 SVGIG (reference sequence). CDR3 nucleotides: TGTGCCTGGATTTATGGGGGCCCAGGGTACTATGGCTACACCTTC. Its protein is CAWIYGGPGYYGYTF. Combining the CDR3 with reference TRBV30 and TRBJ1-2 gives the whole variable domain SQTIHQWPATLVQPVGSPLSLECTVEGTSNPNLYWYRQAAGRGLQLLFYSVGIGQISSEVPQNLSASRPQDRQFILSSKKLLLSDSGFYLCAWIYGGPGYYGYTFGSGTRLTVV.

The CDR3 region is CASSLGYRLPTDTQYF. Written as DNA, the CDR3 is TGTGCCAGCAGCTTGGGCTACCGATTACCCACAGATACGCAGTATTTT. The chain links TRBV7-2 to TRBJ2-3; D is ambiguous. V lost 3 bases to trimming and J lost 2 bases, with 15 bases between them. CDR3 size: 16 residues. Germline loops: CDR1 SGHTA, CDR2 FQGNSA.

The chain uses TRBV2 and TRBJ2-7, with 9 positions matching TRBD1. This CDR3 has 12 residues. J lost 5 bases, V lost 11 bases, and 7 bases had no gene match. The V gene's germline CDR1 is SNHLY and CDR2 FYNNEI. Written as DNA, the CDR3 is TGTGCCGGACATAGACAGGGGGACGAGCAGTACGTC. It yields the protein CAGHRQGDEQYV.

Here the CDR3 DNA reads TGTGCCAGCAGGGGGGGGCCGGGGCAGCCCCAGCATTTT. Residues: CASRGGPGQPQHF. V usage is TRBV2 and J usage is TRBJ1-5, with D tentatively TRBD1 (6 bases). Trimming took off 6 bases at V and 7 bases at J, with 13 bases between the two ends. Looked up from germline, CDR1 is SNHLY and CDR2 is FYNNEI. The CDR3 has 13 residues. Drawing the rest from reference TRBV2 and TRBJ1-5, the complete variable domain is EPEVTQTPSHQVTQMGQEVILRCVPISNHLYFYWYRQILGQKVEFLVSFYNNEISEKSEIFDDQFSVERPDGSNFTLKIRSTKLEDSAMYFCASRGGPGQPQHFGDGTRLSIL.

The chain joins TRBV11-2 to TRBJ2-1; 9 bases align to TRBD2. Per germline, CDR1 SGHAT and CDR2 FQNNGV. CDR3 size: 15 residues. The V gene end was trimmed by 4 bases and the J gene end by 7 bases; junction bases not matched to a gene: 8. This CDR3 is CASSSLAGPPNEQFF. CDR3 bases: TGTGCCAGCAGCTCGCTAGCGGGGCCACCAAATGAGCAGTTCTTC.

V and J are TRBV15 and TRBJ1-5, with D tentatively TRBD1 (5 bases). Germline loops: CDR1 LNHNV, CDR2 YYDKDF (reference sequence). The CDR3 has 15 amino acids. Trimming cost V 7 bases and J 3 bases, with 16 bases left between them. The CDR3 DNA follows: TGTGCCACCAAGTACGGGCGGGACTCCAATCAGCCCCAGCATTTT. Amino acid sequence: CATKYGRDSNQPQHF.

The chain recombines TRBV19 with TRBJ2-3; TRBD2 agrees at 8 bases. Trimming took 5 bases from V and 0 from J; bases not matched to a gene: 1. The CDR3 is made up of 14 amino acids. Germline lookup yields CDR1 LNHDA and CDR2 SQIVND (reference sequence). CDR3 loop: CASSSSGSTDTQYF. CDR3 coding DNA: TGTGCCAGTAGTTCTAGCGGGAGCACAGATACGCAGTATTTT.

DNA for the CDR3: TGTGCCAGCAGCGTAGCCCCGGACTATGGCTACACCTTC. It encodes CASSVAPDYGYTF. The V and J genes are TRBV9 and TRBJ1-2; D unclear. The V and J ends lost 0 bases and 3 bases respectively, with 6 bases between them. The germline CDR1 and CDR2 sequences are SGDLS and YYNGEE. The CDR3 has 13 amino acids.

About this clone: Other DNA sequences within the sample encode an identical CDR3. The chain has TRBV28 and TRBJ1-2; D remains ambiguous. Germline V gene data show CDR1 as MDHEN and CDR2 as SYDVKM. Trimming pared 2 bases from V and 1 base from J, leaving 5 bases between. The CDR3 covers 13 residues. For the CDR3, the DNA is TGTGCCAGCAGTTTAGACAATAACTATGGCTACACCTTC. Translating it yields CASSLDNNYGYTF.

In nucleotides, the CDR3 is TGTGCCAGCAGCGTCCAGAGCGGGACCGACTCCTACAATGAGCAGTTCTTC. This gives the protein CASSVQSGTDSYNEQFF. This chain connects TRBV9 to TRBJ2-1; 7 positions agree with TRBD2. This CDR3 is built from 17 residues. V lost 2 bases, J lost 0 bases, and 8 bases stayed unmatched. Germline CDR1 and CDR2: SGDLS and YYNGEE. The complete variable domain, with remaining parts taken from reference TRBV9 and TRBJ2-1, reads DSGVTQTPKHLITATGQRVTLRCSPRSGDLSVYWYQQSLDQGLQFLIQYYNGEERAKGNILERFSAQQFPDLHSELNLSSLELGDSALYFCASSVQSGTDSYNEQFFGPGTRLTVL.

The V and J genes are TRBV5-5 and TRBJ1-2; 7 bases are a match to TRBD1. The germline gives CDR1 SGHKS, CDR2 YYEKEE (reference sequence). Trimming cost V 4 bases and J 2 bases; bases outside gene matches: 8. The CDR3 covers 15 residues. The CDR3 sequence: CASSDHPTGNYGYTF. The CDR3 DNA reads TGTGCCAGCAGCGATCATCCGACAGGGAACTATGGCTACACCTTC.

This chain joins TRBV5-1 and TRBJ2-7, with 7 bases identical to TRBD1. The germline V gene encodes CDR1 SGHRS and CDR2 YFSETQ. This CDR3 is 14 amino acids long. The trim removed 3 bases at V and 1 base at J, leaving 4 bases unmatched. The CDR3 DNA sequence: TGCGCCAGCAGCTACACAGGGGCGTCCTACGAGCAGTACTTC. Encoded protein: CASSYTGASYEQYF.

V is TRBV6-6 and J is TRBJ2-5; D perhaps matches TRBD1 (6 bases). There are 16 residues in the CDR3. Germline-derived CDR1 and CDR2 are MNHNY and SVGAGI (reference sequence). V gave up 7 bases and J gave up 4 bases, with 22 bases separating them. CDR3 sequence (DNA): TGTGCCAGCACACTACTGGGGACAACGCTCACAGAGACCCAGTACTTC. Translating it yields CASTLLGTTLTETQYF.

This sequence joins TRBV7-9 and TRBJ2-4; D might be TRBD1 (6 bases). Trimming pared 5 bases from V and 0 bases from J, leaving 17 bases between. Germline loops: CDR1 SEHNR, CDR2 FQNEAQ (reference sequence). This CDR3 has 17 amino acids. CDR3: CASSAEGVTLAKNIQYF. CDR3 nucleotides: TGTGCCAGCAGCGCCGAGGGGGTGACTTTAGCCAAAAACATTCAGTACTTC.

V gene TRBV6-5 combines with J gene TRBJ1-6, with 7 bases lining up with TRBD1. This CDR3 is 14 amino acids long. Unmatched junction bases numbered 5, after V lost 7 bases and J lost 5 bases. Germline CDR1 is MNHEY and CDR2 is SVGAGI. The CDR3 is CASTPGTDNSPLHF. The CDR3 coding sequence is TGTGCCAGCACCCCCGGGACAGATAATTCACCCCTCCACTTT.

V usage is TRBV27 and J usage is TRBJ2-1, with TRBD2 matching 14 bases. This CDR3 contains 16 residues. In germline, CDR1 is MNHEY, CDR2 SMNVEV (reference sequence). V shed 3 bases and J 7 bases; nucleotides not matched to a gene: 5. The DNA of the CDR3 is TGTGCCAGCAGTTTCCGCGGGACTAGCGGGAGTAATGAGCAGTTCTTC. Residues: CASSFRGTSGSNEQFF.

The gene calls are TRBV27 and TRBJ2-5; TRBD2 is a possible D gene (5 bases). Germline V gene data show CDR1 as MNHEY and CDR2 as SMNVEV (reference sequence). With 4 bases removed from V and 4 bases from J, the gap between germline ends came to 13 bases. This CDR3 comprises 14 residues. For the CDR3, the DNA is TGTGCCAGCAGTTCGAGAGGGCCGGGAGAGACCCAGTACTTC. Residues: CASSSRGPGETQYF.

The CDR3 nucleotides read TGTGCCAGCAGCTGGGGCAGGCGAGCTGGGGAGCTGTTTTTT. It encodes CASSWGRRAGELFF. V gene TRBV5-4 combines with J gene TRBJ2-2; TRBD1 might be the D (5 bases). CDR1 is SGHNT and CDR2 is YYREEE in the germline V gene (reference sequence). Trimming took 3 bases from V and 8 from J, leaving 14 bases between them. This CDR3 is built from 14 residues. The full variable domain, in which reference TRBV5-4 and TRBJ2-2 provide the parts outside the CDR3, is ETGVTQSPTHLIKTRGQQVTLRCSSQSGHNTVSWYQQALGQGPQFIFQYYREEENGRGNFPPRFSGLQFPNYSSELNVNALELDDSALYLCASSWGRRAGELFFGEGSRLTVL.

This chain connects TRBV11-2 to TRBJ2-2, with a weak D call TRBD2 (7 bases). Germline assignment: CDR1 SGHAT and CDR2 FQNNGV. The V end was cut by 2 bases, the J end by 7 bases, with 26 bases between. The CDR3 covers 19 residues. In DNA form, the CDR3 reads TGTGCCAGCAGCTTACGGTTGGGGGGAGGGGGACGCGTAAGCGGGGAGCTGTTTTTT. Amino acid sequence: CASSLRLGGGGRVSGELFF.

The V and J genes are TRBV7-3 and TRBJ2-3; no firm D call. V dropped 5 bases and J dropped 4 bases, with 13 bases sitting between them. Germline-derived CDR1 and CDR2 are SGHTA and FQGTGA. The CDR3 runs to 14 residues. For the CDR3, the DNA is TGTGCCAGCAGCCCCCGGTCTCCCGCAGATACGCAGTATTTT. It is translated as CASSPRSPADTQYF.

The chain is built from TRBV7-9 and TRBJ1-2; D remains unclear. Germline V gene lookup returns CDR1 SEHNR and CDR2 FQNEAQ (reference sequence). V was clipped by 6 bases and J by 3 bases, with 26 bases between them. The CDR3 loop spans 18 amino acids. The CDR3 here is CASSRMLAEGSIDYGYTF. DNA for the CDR3: TGTGCCAGCAGTCGCATGCTAGCCGAAGGCAGCATAGACTATGGCTACACCTTC.

In regard to this clone: The junction and the germline gene differ at one end; a read error may be behind it. The chain recombines TRBV7-7 with TRBJ2-1, with 8 bases identical to TRBD2. This CDR3 has 17 amino acids. CDR1 SSHAT and CDR2 FNYEAQ come from the germline V gene (reference sequence). In DNA, the CDR3 is TGTGCTAGCAGCTTAGCGGCCCAAGCGGGAGTCTACAATGAGCAGTTCTTC. Protein: CASSLAAQAGVYNEQFF. The full variable domain, rest sourced from reference TRBV7-7 and TRBJ2-1, is GAGVSQSPRYKVTKRGQDVTLRCDPISSHATLYWYQQALGQGPEFLTYFNYEAQPDKSGLPSDRFSAERPEGSISTLTIQRTEQRDSAMYRCASSLAAQAGVYNEQFFGPGTRLTVL.

This chain connects TRBV3-1 (or the pseudogene TRBV3-2) to TRBJ1-3, with a weak D call TRBD1 (5 bases). V lost 7 bases, J lost 0 bases, and 13 bases lay in between. The CDR3 runs to 15 residues. In germline, CDR1 is LGHDT, CDR2 YNNKEL (reference sequence). The CDR3 sequence: CASTRGVSSGNTIYF. Here the CDR3 DNA reads TGTGCCAGCACCCGGGGGGTCAGCTCTGGAAACACCATATATTTT.

J is TRBJ2-3 and V is TRBV27, with D perhaps matching TRBD2 (5 bases). The CDR3 sequence is 13 residues long. The germline CDR1 and CDR2 sequences are MNHEY and SMNVEV (reference sequence). Trimming pared 8 bases from V and 1 base from J, leaving 10 bases between. The CDR3 protein is CASSWERTDTQYF. CDR3 in DNA: TGTGCCAGCTCATGGGAGCGCACAGATACGCAGTATTTT.

The chain couples TRBV13 to TRBJ2-7; tentative D call: TRBD1 (5 bases). The V end was cut by 4 bases, the J end by 7 bases, with 17 bases between. There are 14 residues in the CDR3. Germline CDR1 reads PRHDT; CDR2 reads FYEKMQ (reference sequence). This CDR3 is CASSSKGLVGEQYF. The CDR3 bases are TGTGCCAGCAGCTCTAAGGGGTTGGTGGGTGAGCAGTACTTC.